This T cell receptor beta chain was recorded in a study of blood T cell repertoires in COVID-19. Background on the study: COVID-19 samples collected from the United States, Italy and Spain covered acute and convalescent phases.

Authors' analysis steps: By means of reference gene primer amplification, nucleated cell counts were estimated. Sequenced by immunoSEQ multiplex PCR; TCRdb stores in-frame clones only, minus some. Clone size and V and J calls were adopted from that table, with D and trimming inferred from the DNA. The sample has approximately 310,000 clones; more than 70% are singletons. Trimming removed 0 bases from V and 6 bases from J; junction bases left unmatched: 5. The CDR3 has 16 residues. Germline lookup yields CDR1 LGHDT and CDR2 YNNKEL (reference sequence). This clone was seen only a few times. The sample comprised peripheral blood. The chain carries TRBV3-1 (or the pseudogene TRBV3-2) and TRBJ2-2; 9 nucleotides line up with TRBD2. This TCR came from a woman aged 45-59 years who had recovered from COVID-19. DNA of the CDR3: TGTGCCAGCAGCCAAGAAAGGACTAGCGCCGCCGGGGAGCTGTTTTTT. Translated: CASSQERTSAAGELFF.